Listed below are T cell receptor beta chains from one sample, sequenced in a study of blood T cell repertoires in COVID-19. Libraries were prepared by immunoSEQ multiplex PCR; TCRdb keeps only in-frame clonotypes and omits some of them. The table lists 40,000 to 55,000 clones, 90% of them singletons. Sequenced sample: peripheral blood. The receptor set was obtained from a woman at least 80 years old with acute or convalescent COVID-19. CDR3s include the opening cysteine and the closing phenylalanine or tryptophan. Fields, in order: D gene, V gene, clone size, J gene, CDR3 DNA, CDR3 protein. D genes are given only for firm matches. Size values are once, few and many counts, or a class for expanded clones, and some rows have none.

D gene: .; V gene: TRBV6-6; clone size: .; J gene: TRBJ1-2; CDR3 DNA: TGTGCCAGCAGTTACACTTTCCCCGCGGGTGGCTACACCTTC; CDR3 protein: CASSYTFPAGGYTF
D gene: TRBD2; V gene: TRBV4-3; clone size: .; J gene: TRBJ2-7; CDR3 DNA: TGCGCCAGCAGCCAAGATGAGGGGCTAGCGGGAGAGAGCGAGCAGTACTTC; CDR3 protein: CASSQDEGLAGESEQYF
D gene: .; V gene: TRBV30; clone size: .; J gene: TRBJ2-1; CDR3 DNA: TGTGCCTGGAGTGTAGGAGCGGCCTACAGTGAGCAGTTCTTC; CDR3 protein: CAWSVGAAYSEQFF
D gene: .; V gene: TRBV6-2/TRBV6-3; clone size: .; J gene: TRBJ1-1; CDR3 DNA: TGTGCCAGCAGCCCGGTGAGGGCTATGAACACTGAAGCTTTCTTT; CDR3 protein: CASSPVRAMNTEAFF
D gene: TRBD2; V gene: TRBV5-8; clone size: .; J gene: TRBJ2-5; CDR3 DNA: TGTGCCAGCAGCGTTGGGGGGACTACTGAGGAGACCCAGTACTTC; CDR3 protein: CASSVGGTTEETQYF
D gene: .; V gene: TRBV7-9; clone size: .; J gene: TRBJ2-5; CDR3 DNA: TGTGCCAGCAGCTTCCCCCCTGGGGCCGCAGAAGAGACCCAGTACTTC; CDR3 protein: CASSFPPGAAEETQYF
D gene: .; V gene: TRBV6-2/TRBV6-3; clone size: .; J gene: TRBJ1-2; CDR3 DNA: TGTGCCAGCAGCCCAGGACAGATCACCTATGGCTACACCTTC; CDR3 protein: CASSPGQITYGYTF
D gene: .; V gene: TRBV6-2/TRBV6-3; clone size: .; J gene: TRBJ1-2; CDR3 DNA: TGTGCCAGCAGTCCCCCGGGGACTGAGGCTAACTATGGCTACACCTTC; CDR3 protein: CASSPPGTEANYGYTF
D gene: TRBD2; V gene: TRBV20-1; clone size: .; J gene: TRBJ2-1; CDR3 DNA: TGCAGTGCTAGTTTGATGGTAGCGGGAGGGCCCCCTGAGCAGTTCTTC; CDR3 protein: CSASLMVAGGPPEQFF
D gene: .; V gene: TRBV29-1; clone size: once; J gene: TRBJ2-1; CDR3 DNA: TGCAGCCCCGCTCGGGTGACCTACAATGAGCAGTTCTTC; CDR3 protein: CSPARVTYNEQFF
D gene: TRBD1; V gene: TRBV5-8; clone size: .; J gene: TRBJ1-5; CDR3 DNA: TGTGCCAGCAGCTTGGATGGGACAGGCCCTCAGCCCCAGCATTTT; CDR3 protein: CASSLDGTGPQPQHF
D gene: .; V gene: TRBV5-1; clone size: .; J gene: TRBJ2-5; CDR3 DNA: TGCGCCAGCAGCTTGGGGGTTCTGGGGACTCAAGAGACCCAGTACTTC; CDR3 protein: CASSLGVLGTQETQYF
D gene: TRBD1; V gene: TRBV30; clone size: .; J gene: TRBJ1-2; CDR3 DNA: TGTGCCTGGAGTGTACAGGGGACAGGGTATGGCTACACCTTC; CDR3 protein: CAWSVQGTGYGYTF
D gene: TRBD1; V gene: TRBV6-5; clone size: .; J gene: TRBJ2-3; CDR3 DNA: TGTGCCAGCAGGACAGGGAAGGGGAGCACAGATACGCAGTATTTT; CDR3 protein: CASRTGKGSTDTQYF
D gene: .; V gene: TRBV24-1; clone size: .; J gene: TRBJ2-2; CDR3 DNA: TGTGCCACCAGTGAAAGCGGAAACACCGGGGAGCTGTTTTTT; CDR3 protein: CATSESGNTGELFF
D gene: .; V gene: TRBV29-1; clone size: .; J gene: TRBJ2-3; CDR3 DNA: TGCAGCGTAGGGGTAGTTAGCACAGATACGCAGTATTTT; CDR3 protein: CSVGVVSTDTQYF
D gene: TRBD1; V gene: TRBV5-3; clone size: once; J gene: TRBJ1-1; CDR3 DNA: TGTGCCAGAAGCTGGAGACAGGGGGCGTCGGACACTGAAGCTTTCTTT; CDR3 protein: CARSWRQGASDTEAFF
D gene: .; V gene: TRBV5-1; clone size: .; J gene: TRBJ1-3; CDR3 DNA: TGCGCCAGCAGCTTGAGTCCGACGGGTAGCTCTGGAAACACCATATATTTT; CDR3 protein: CASSLSPTGSSGNTIYF
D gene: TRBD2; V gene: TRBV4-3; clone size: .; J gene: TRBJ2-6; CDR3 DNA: TGCGCCAGCAGCCAAGATTTGTCTAGCGGGTTCTTTGGGGCCAACGTCCTGACTTTC; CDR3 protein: CASSQDLSSGFFGANVLTF
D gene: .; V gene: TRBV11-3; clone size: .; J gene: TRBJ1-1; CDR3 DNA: TGTGCCAGCAGCCTCCGGGGGGCGGCCCTACCTGAAGCTTTCTTT; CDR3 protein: CASSLRGAALPEAFF
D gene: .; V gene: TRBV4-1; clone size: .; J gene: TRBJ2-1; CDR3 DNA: TGCGCCAGCAGCCAGGGGACTTATCTTCTCTCCTACAATGAGCAGTTCTTC; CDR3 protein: CASSQGTYLLSYNEQFF
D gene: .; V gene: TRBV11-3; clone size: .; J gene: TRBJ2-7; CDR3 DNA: TGTGCCAGCAGCTTAGGGGCAGGGGACGTTTACGAGCAGTACTTC; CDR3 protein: CASSLGAGDVYEQYF
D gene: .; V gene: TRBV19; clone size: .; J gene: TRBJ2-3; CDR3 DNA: TGTGCCAGTAGTATAGCCGGACTTCCCACAGATACGCAGTATTTT; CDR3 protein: CASSIAGLPTDTQYF
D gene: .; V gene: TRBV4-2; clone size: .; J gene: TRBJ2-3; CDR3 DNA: TGTGCCAGCAGCCAAGAGGGGGCGGCACGCACAGATACGCAGTATTTT; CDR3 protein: CASSQEGAARTDTQYF
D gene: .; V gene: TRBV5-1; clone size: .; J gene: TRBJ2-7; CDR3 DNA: TGCGCCAGCAGCTTGCTACCACTGGGGTTCGGGGGCTCCTACGAGCAGTACTTC; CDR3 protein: CASSLLPLGFGGSYEQYF
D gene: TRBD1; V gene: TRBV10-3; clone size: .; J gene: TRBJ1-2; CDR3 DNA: TGTGCCATCAGTGGGGGACAGTACTATGGCTACACCTTC; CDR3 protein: CAISGGQYYGYTF
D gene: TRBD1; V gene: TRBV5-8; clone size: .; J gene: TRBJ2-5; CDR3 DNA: TGTGCCAGCAGCTTACCTCGACAGGGGATCGAGACCCAGTACTTC; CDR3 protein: CASSLPRQGIETQYF
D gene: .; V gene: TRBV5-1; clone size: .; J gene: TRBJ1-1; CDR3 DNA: TGCGCCAGCAGCTTGGAGTCAGGGAACACTGAAGCTTTCTTT; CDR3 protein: CASSLESGNTEAFF